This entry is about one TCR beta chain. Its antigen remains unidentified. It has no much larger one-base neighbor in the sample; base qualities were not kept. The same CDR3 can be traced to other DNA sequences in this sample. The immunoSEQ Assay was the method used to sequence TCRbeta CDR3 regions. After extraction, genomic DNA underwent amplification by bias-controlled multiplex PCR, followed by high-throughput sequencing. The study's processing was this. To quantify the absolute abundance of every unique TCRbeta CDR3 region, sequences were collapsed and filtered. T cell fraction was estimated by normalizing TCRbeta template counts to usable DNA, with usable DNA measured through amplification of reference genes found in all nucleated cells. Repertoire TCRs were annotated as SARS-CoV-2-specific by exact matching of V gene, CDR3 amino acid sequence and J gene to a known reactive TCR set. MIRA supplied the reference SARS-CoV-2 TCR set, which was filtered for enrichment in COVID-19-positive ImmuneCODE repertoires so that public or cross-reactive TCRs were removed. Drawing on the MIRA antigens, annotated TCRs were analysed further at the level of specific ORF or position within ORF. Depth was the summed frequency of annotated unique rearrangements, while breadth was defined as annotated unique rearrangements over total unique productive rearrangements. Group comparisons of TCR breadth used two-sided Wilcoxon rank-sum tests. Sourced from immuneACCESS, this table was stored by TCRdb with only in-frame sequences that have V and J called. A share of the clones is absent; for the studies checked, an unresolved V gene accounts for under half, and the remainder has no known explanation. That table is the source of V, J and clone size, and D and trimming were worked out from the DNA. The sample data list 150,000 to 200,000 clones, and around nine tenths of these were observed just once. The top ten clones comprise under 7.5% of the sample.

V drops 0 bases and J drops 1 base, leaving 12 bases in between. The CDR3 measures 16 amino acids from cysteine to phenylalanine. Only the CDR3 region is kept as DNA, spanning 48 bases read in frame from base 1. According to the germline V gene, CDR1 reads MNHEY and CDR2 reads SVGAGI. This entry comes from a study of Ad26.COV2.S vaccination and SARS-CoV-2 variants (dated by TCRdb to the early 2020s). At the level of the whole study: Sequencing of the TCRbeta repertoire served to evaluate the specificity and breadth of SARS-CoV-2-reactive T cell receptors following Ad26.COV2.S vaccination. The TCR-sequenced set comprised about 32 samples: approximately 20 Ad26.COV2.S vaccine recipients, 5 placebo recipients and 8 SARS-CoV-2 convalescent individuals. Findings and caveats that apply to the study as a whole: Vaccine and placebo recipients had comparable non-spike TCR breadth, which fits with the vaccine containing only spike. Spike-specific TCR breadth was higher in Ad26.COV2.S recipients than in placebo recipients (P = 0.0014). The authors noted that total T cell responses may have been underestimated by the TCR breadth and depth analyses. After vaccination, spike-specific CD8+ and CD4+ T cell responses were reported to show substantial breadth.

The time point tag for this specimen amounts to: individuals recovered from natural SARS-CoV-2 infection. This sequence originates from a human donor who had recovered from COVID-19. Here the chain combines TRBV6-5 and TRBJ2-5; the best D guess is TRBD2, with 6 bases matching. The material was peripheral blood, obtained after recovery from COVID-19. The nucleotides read TGTGCCAGCAGTTACTCTAGCGGAGGACCCCAAGAGACCCAGTACTTC. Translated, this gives CASSYSSGGPQETQYF.